This T cell receptor beta chain was sequenced for a study of T-cell reconstitution after alpha-beta-depleted transplantation in children. Regarding the study as a whole: It was newly produced T cells that mostly accounted for T-cell counts and diversity one year after transplant. Some patients' high day-60 TCRbeta diversity was attributed to recipient cells surviving conditioning. Two months or so post-transplant, alpha-beta T cells reportedly derived from several hundred expanded graft clones.

Trimming cost V 7 bases and J 2 bases, with 9 bases left between them. This CDR3 comprises 12 residues. The germline gives CDR1 SQVTM, CDR2 ANQGSEA. Using unique molecular identifiers, the investigators prepared the TCRbeta library. One entry per CDR3 protein results from TCRdb running MiXCR on the PCR reads. The table lists 600,000 to 700,000 distinct CDR3 sequences, under 15% of them singletons. A word on this clonotype: Its antigen is unidentified.

This sample comprised PBMCs, obtained before TCRalphabeta/CD19-depleted stem cell transplant. This chain uses TRBV29-1 with TRBJ2-1; D is unclear. This clonotype was obtained from a girl aged 2-10 years with congenital amegakaryocytic thrombocytopenia, due to receive a stem cell transplant. For the CDR3, the DNA is TGCAGCGGGTCGCGCCCCTACAATGAGCAGTTCTTC. This codes for CSGSRPYNEQFF.